The entry that follows covers one T cell receptor (beta chain) sequence. Repertoires were generated with immunoSEQ multiplex PCR, while TCRdb's copy carries only in-frame clones and drops some. The table includes under 150,000 clones, about 89% detected once. These data are taken from a study of control samples from healthy donors and cancer patients. Trimming shortened V by 6 bases and J by 0 bases, and 6 bases separated the two germline ends. This CDR3 spans 13 amino acids. The chain combines TRBV12-3 or TRBV12-4 with TRBJ1-3; perhaps TRBD1 as D (5 bases). Sequenced sample: blood. The origin of this receptor is a man between 60 and 75 years old in good health. The CDR3 reads CASRGASGNTIYF. In nucleotides, the CDR3 is TGTGCCAGCAGAGGGGCCTCTGGAAACACCATATATTTT.